The clone carrying this T cell receptor (beta chain) was recorded a few times. This record comes from a study of control samples from healthy donors and cancer patients. The CDR3 contains 12 residues. Trimming removed 2 bases at V and 2 bases at J, with 4 bases between. CDR1 is SNHLY and CDR2 is FYNNEI in the germline V gene. Clones were sequenced by immunoSEQ multiplex PCR, and TCRdb holds only the in-frame ones, with some missing. The data show about 89,000 clones, 86% seen once. Sample: blood. This receptor was identified in a man aged 30 to 39 in good health. This chain connects TRBV2 to TRBJ2-7, with unresolved D. The CDR3 DNA reads TGTGCCAGCAGTGAACAGGCCTACGAGCAGTACTTC. Translated: CASSEQAYEQYF.